This T cell receptor (beta chain) was sequenced for a study of cytomegalovirus exposure and HLA in healthy donors. Only one count was recorded for this clone. In the PCR, 60 Vbeta and 13 Jbeta primers were used. The data were produced by immunoSEQ multiplex PCR, yet TCRdb's version contains in-frame clones alone and is incomplete. The data show about 150,000 clones, 87% seen once. CDR1 and CDR2 (germline): SGHAT, FQNNGV. V was pared by 6 bases and J by 4 bases, with 12 bases between. The CDR3 runs to 13 residues. The TCR was taken from a woman under 40 in good health and CMV-seronegative. The sample consisted of PBMCs. The genes are TRBV11-2 and TRBJ1-1; D is possibly TRBD1 (5 bases). CDR3 residues: CASSYQRGTEAFF. As DNA, the CDR3 is TGTGCCAGCAGTTATCAAAGGGGCACTGAAGCTTTCTTT.